A single sample is the source of the 9 T cell receptor beta chains below, sequenced in a study of blood T cell repertoires in COVID-19. Clones were sequenced by immunoSEQ multiplex PCR, and TCRdb holds only the in-frame ones, with some missing. The sample has more than 100,000 clones, around 90% seen once. Sequenced: peripheral blood. The source of these receptors is a woman in her fifties or sixties with active or convalescent COVID-19.

Worth noting for this clone: The identical CDR3 is also encoded by other nucleotide sequences in the sample. The J gene is TRBJ1-2, the V gene TRBV7-8; no definite D call. Germline V CDR1 and CDR2: SGHVS, FQNEAQ. CDR3 size: 12 residues. Trimming took off 3 bases at V and 8 bases at J, with 10 bases between the two ends. The CDR3 region has the DNA TGTGCCAGCAGCTTTAGTTCGGGGGGCTACACCTTC. Translating gives CASSFSSGGYTF. The complete variable domain, with remaining parts taken from reference TRBV7-8 and TRBJ1-2, reads GAGVSQSPRYKVAKRGQDVALRCDPISGHVSLFWYQQALGQGPEFLTYFQNEAQLDKSGLPSDRFFAERPEGSVSTLKIQRTQQEDSAVYLCASSFSSGGYTFGSGTRLTVV.

This chain joins TRBV2 and TRBJ2-1, with D tentatively TRBD1 (7 bases). V lost 6 bases and J 2 bases, leaving 11 bases between the germline ends. In germline, CDR1 is SNHLY, CDR2 FYNNEI. This CDR3 is 14 amino acids long. CDR3 in DNA: TGTGCCAGCAGGGACAGGAGGGCCTACAATGAGCAGTTCTTC. As protein: CASRDRRAYNEQFF.

The chain links TRBV19 to TRBJ1-5; D is undetermined. Trimming cost V 7 bases and J 0 bases, with 19 bases left between them. From germline, CDR1 is LNHDA and CDR2 SQIVND (reference sequence). This CDR3 is built from 17 residues. CDR3 residues: CASTQTTRAGSNQPQHF. CDR3 nucleotide sequence: TGTGCCAGTACCCAGACGACAAGGGCGGGTAGCAATCAGCCCCAGCATTTT.

This sequence joins TRBV7-2 and TRBJ2-2; a possible D gene is TRBD2 (5 bases). Deletions cut 6 bases from V and 6 bases from J, with 11 bases between. CDR1 and CDR2 from the germline V gene are SGHTA and FQGNSA. This CDR3 has 13 amino acids. The CDR3 coding sequence is TGTGCCAGCAGAAAAGGGAGTTCCGGGGAGCTGTTTTTT. This translates into CASRKGSSGELFF.

This clone occurred once. V is TRBV28 and J is TRBJ2-3; tentatively, D is TRBD2 (6 bases). Germline lookup yields CDR1 MDHEN and CDR2 SYDVKM. With 4 bases removed from V and 5 bases from J, the gap between germline ends came to 10 bases. This CDR3 is 13 amino acids long. The CDR3 protein is CASSSPGRDTQYF. Written as DNA, the CDR3 is TGTGCCAGCAGTTCCCCCGGGAGAGATACGCAGTATTTT.

The CDR3 here is CASSELFRAENEQFF. CDR3 in DNA: TGTGCCAGCAGTGAATTATTCAGAGCGGAAAATGAGCAGTTCTTC. V and J are TRBV6-1 and TRBJ2-1, with D possibly TRBD2 on 5 matching bases. The germline V gene encodes CDR1 MNHNS and CDR2 SASEGT. The CDR3 has 15 residues. V was shortened by 2 bases and J by 7 bases, with 15 bases between the two germline ends.

This clone was seen once. This chain uses TRBV5-1 with TRBJ2-7, with 8 bases matching TRBD1. V trimming: 4 bases; J trimming: 4 bases; junction bases outside the gene matches: 7. The germline V gene encodes CDR1 SGHRS and CDR2 YFSETQ. CDR3 length: 14 residues. CDR3 residues: CASSTDRVGYEQYF. DNA of the CDR3: TGCGCCAGCAGCACGGACAGGGTTGGTTACGAGCAGTACTTC.

This clone was detected once. The chain recombines TRBV29-1 with TRBJ2-5; 7 nucleotides align to TRBD2. The CDR3 covers 12 residues. The germline V gene encodes CDR1 SQVTM and CDR2 ANQGSEA. V lost 6 bases, J lost 5 bases, and 6 bases stayed unmatched. CDR3 bases: TGCAGCGTCGCCCTAGCGGTGGAGACCCAGTACTTC. Amino acids: CSVALAVETQYF.

The chain combines TRBV5-6 with TRBJ2-1, with 7 bases lining up with TRBD2. CDR1 and CDR2 (germline): SGHDT, YYEEEE. Losses at the gene ends were 1 base for V and 5 bases for J; bases not matched to a gene: 15. This CDR3 is built from 18 residues. CDR3 sequence: CASSLYPYAGAFNNEQFF. The CDR3 DNA sequence: TGTGCCAGCAGCTTGTACCCCTACGCGGGAGCCTTCAACAATGAGCAGTTCTTC.